What follows is one T cell receptor beta chain and its context. Its specificity is unknown. Noted time point: newly diagnosed GD, antithyroid drugs for less than 3 months. PBMC-extracted RNA yielded the TCR library. This record comes from a study of regulatory T cells in long-lasting Graves disease. According to the study, TCR beta libraries were built with iRepertoire HTBI primers and CDR3-region Arm-PCR. TCRdb passed the multiplex PCR reads through MiXCR, listing each CDR3 protein once. Counted here are about 440,000 distinct CDR3 sequences, 15% occurring once; the ten biggest clones make up 16%. Study-wide results and limits: Segments TRBV28, TRBJ1-2 and TRBJ2-5 showed preferential usage in persistent disease. Those with persistent disease had in common more public clonotypes (more than 2,500) than new patients (about 970).

CDR3 length equals 19 residues. CDR1 is MDHEN, CDR2 SYDVKM, per germline. The V segment lost 5 bases and the J segment 3 bases; nucleotides outside the gene matches: 18. The data were also submitted as part of a second study, on T cells in Graves' hyperthyroidism and ophthalmopathy. That study reports: In the blood, most expanded thyroid clonotypes above 0.001 appeared as well.

The receptor's source is a woman under 40 with Graves disease. Here the sequenced sample was peripheral blood mononuclear cells (PBMCs), taken at new diagnosis, from a patient treated with antithyroid drugs. J is TRBJ1-5 and V is TRBV28; TRBD1 agrees at 8 bases. CDR3 region: CASSAPGTGLALPNQPQHF. In DNA, the CDR3 is TGTGCCAGCAGTGCGCCCGGGACAGGCCTAGCACTCCCCAATCAGCCCCAGCATTTT.